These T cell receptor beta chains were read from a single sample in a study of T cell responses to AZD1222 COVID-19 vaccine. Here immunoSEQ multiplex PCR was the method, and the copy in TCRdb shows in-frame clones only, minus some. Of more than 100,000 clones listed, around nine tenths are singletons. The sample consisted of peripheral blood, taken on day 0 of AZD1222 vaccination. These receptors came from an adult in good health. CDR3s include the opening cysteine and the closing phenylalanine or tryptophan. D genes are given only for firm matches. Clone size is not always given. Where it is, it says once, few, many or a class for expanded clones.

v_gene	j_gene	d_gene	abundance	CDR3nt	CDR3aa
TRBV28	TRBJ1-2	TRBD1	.	TGTGCCAGCAGTTCCCCCCCGGGACAGGAATATGGCTACACCTTC	CASSSPPGQEYGYTF
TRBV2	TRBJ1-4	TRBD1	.	TGTGCCAGCAGTTCCGGGACAGGGCAAACGAAAAATGAAAAACTGTTTTTT	CASSSGTGQTKNEKLFF
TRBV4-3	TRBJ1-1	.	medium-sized	TGCGCCAGCAGCATCGAACGGAACACTGAAGCTTTCTTT	CASSIERNTEAFF
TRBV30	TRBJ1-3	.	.	TGTGCCTGGACCGAAGGTCTCTCTGGAAACACCATATATTTT	CAWTEGLSGNTIYF
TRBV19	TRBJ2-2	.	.	TGTGCCAGTAGTTTTAGTACAGCGAACACCGGGGAGCTGTTTTTT	CASSFSTANTGELFF
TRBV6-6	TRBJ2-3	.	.	TGTGCCAGCAGAGTTCCGAGCACAGATACGCAGTATTTT	CASRVPSTDTQYF
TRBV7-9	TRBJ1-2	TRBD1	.	TGTGCCAGCAGCCTACCGGACAGGGGGTACAGCTACACCTTC	CASSLPDRGYSYTF
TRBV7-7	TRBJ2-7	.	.	TGTGCTAGCAGCTTAGCCAAGGGGCCAGCCTCTAGCGAGCAGTACTTC	CASSLAKGPASSEQYF
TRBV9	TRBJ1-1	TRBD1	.	TGTGCCAGCAGCCCCCGGGACAGGAACACTGAAGCTTTCTTT	CASSPRDRNTEAFF
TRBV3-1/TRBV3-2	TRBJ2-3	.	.	TGTGCCAGCGAGATGACAGATACGCAGTATTTT	CASEMTDTQYF
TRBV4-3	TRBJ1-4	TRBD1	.	TGCGCCAGCAGCCAGCGGGACAGGGCTGAAAAACTGTTTTTT	CASSQRDRAEKLFF
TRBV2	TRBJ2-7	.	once	TGTGCCAGCAGTGAAGTAGGGACAACGTCCTACGAGCAGTACTTC	CASSEVGTTSYEQYF